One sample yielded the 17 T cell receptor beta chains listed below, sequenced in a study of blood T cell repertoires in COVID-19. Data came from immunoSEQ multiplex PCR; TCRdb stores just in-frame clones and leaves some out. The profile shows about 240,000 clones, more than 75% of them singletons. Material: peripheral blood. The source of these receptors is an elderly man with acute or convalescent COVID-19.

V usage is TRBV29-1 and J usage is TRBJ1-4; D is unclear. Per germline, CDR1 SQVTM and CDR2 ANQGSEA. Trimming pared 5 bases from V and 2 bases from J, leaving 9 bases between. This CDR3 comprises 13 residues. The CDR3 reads CSVQVATNEKLFF. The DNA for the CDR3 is TGCAGCGTTCAGGTGGCGACTAATGAAAAACTGTTTTTT.

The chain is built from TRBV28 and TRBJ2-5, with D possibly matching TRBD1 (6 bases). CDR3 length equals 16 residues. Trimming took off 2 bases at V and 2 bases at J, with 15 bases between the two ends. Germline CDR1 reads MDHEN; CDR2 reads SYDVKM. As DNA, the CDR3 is TGTGCCAGCAGTTTAGGTGGGGGCCGTAGGCAAGAGACCCAGTACTTC. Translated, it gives CASSLGGGRRQETQYF.

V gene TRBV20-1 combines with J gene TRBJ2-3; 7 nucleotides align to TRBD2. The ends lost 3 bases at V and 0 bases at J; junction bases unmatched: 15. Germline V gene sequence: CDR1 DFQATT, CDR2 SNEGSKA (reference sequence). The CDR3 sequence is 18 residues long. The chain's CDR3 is CSASISSLAARSTDTQYF. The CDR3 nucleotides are TGCAGTGCTAGTATCTCCTCTCTAGCGGCCCGGAGCACAGATACGCAGTATTTT.

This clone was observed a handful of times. CDR3 in amino acids: CASSGGSLNTEAFF. The CDR3 region has the DNA TGTGCCAGCAGTGGGGGCTCTTTGAACACTGAAGCTTTCTTT. The V gene is TRBV2, the J gene TRBJ1-1, with D maybe TRBD1 (5 bases). The ends were cut back, 4 bases at V and 0 bases at J, with 9 bases in the middle. Germline lookup yields CDR1 SNHLY and CDR2 FYNNEI. The CDR3 contains 14 residues. Together with reference TRBV2 and TRBJ1-1, the CDR3 gives the full variable domain: EPEVTQTPSHQVTQMGQEVILRCVPISNHLYFYWYRQILGQKVEFLVSFYNNEISEKSEIFDDQFSVERPDGSNFTLKIRSTKLEDSAMYFCASSGGSLNTEAFFGQGTRLTVV.

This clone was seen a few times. CDR3 sequence reads: CASRGGTGVGYGYTF. The CDR3 DNA is TGTGCCAGCAGGGGGGGCACAGGGGTGGGCTATGGCTACACCTTC. This chain links TRBV2 with TRBJ1-2; 7 bases are shared with TRBD1. The CDR3 spans 15 residues. Germline V gene sequence: CDR1 SNHLY, CDR2 FYNNEI. V was clipped by 6 bases and J by 4 bases; unmatched bases: 11.

This CDR3 reads CASKTGGKGDNEQFF. The CDR3 DNA sequence: TGTGCCAGCAAGACAGGCGGTAAAGGGGACAATGAGCAGTTCTTC. The genes are TRBV28 and TRBJ2-1, with D possibly being TRBD1 (6 bases). V was pared by 7 bases and J by 5 bases, with 18 bases between. The CDR3 runs to 15 residues. The germline CDR1 and CDR2 sequences are MDHEN and SYDVKM.

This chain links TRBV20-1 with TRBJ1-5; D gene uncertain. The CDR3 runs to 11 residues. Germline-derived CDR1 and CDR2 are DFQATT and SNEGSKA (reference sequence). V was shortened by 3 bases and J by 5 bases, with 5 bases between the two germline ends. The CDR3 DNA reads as TGCAGTGCTAGGGCGGATCAGCCCCAGCATTTT. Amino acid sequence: CSARADQPQHF.

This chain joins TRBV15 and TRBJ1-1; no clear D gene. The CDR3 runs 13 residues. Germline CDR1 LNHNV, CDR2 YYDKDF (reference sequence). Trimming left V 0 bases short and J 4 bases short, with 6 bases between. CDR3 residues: CATSRDHGTEAFF. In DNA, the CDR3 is TGTGCCACCAGCAGAGATCACGGCACTGAAGCTTTCTTT.

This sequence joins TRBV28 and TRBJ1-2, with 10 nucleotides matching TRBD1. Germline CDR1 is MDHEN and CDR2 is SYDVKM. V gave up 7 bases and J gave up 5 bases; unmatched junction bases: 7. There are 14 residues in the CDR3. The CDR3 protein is CASTTGGQGYGYTF. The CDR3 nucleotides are TGTGCCAGCACGACTGGGGGACAGGGGTATGGCTACACCTTC.

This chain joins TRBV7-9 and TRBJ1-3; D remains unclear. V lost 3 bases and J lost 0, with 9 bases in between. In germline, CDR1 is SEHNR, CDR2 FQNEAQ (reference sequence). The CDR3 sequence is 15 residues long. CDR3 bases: TGTGCCAGCAGCTTCTCCGTATACTCTGGAAACACCATATATTTT. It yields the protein CASSFSVYSGNTIYF.

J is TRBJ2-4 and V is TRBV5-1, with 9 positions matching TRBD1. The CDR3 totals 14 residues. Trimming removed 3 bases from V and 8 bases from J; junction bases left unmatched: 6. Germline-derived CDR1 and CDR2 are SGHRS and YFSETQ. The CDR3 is CASSSGQGLDIQYF. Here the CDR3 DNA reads TGCGCCAGCAGCTCCGGACAGGGGCTGGACATTCAGTACTTC. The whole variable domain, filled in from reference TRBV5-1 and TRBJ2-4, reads KAGVTQTPRYLIKTRGQQVTLSCSPISGHRSVSWYQQTPGQGLQFLFEYFSETQRNKGNFPGRFSGRQFSNSRSEMNVSTLELGDSALYLCASSSGQGLDIQYFGAGTRLSVL.

This CDR3 is CASGGGPTDTQYF. CDR3 coding DNA: TGTGCCAGCGGGGGGGGGCCCACAGATACGCAGTATTTT. V is TRBV27 and J is TRBJ2-3, with D maybe TRBD2 (7 bases). Trimming left V 8 bases short and J 2 bases short, with 11 bases between. Germline values: CDR1 MNHEY, CDR2 SMNVEV (reference sequence). The CDR3 covers 13 residues.

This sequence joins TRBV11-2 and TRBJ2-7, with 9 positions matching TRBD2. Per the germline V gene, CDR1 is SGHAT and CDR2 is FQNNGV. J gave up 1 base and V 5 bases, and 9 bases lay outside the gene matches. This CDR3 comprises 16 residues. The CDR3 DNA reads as TGTGCCAGCAGCCAGAACCTAGCGGGACTTTCCTACGAGCAGTACTTC. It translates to CASSQNLAGLSYEQYF. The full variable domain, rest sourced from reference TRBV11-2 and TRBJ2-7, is EAGVAQSPRYKIIEKRQSVAFWCNPISGHATLYWYQQILGQGPKLLIQFQNNGVVDDSQLPKDRFSAERLKGVDSTLKIQPAKLEDSAVYLCASSQNLAGLSYEQYFGPGTRLTVT.

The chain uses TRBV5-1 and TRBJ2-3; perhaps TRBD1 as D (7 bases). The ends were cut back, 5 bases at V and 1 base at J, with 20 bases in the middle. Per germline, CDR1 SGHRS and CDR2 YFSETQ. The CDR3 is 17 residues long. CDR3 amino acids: CASRVRPLRGGTDTQYF. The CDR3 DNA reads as TGCGCCAGCAGGGTTCGGCCCCTCAGGGGGGGCACAGATACGCAGTATTTT.

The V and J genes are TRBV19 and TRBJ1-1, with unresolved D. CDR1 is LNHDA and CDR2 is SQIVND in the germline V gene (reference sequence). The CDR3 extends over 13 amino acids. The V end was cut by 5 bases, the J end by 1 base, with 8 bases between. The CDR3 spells CASSFSGNTEAFF. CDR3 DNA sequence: TGTGCCAGTAGTTTTAGCGGGAACACTGAAGCTTTCTTT.

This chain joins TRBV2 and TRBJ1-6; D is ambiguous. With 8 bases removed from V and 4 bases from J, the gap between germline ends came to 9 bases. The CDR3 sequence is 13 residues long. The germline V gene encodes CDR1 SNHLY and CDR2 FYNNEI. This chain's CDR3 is CASEADYNSPLHF. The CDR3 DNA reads TGTGCCAGCGAGGCAGATTATAATTCACCCCTCCACTTT.

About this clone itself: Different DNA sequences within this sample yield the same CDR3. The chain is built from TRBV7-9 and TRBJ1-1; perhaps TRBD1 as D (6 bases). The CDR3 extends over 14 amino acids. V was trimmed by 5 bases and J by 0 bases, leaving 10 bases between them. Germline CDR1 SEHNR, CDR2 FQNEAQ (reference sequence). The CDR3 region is CASSLGQMNTEAFF. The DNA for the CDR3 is TGTGCCAGCAGCCTAGGACAGATGAACACTGAAGCTTTCTTT.